The rows below give T cell receptor beta chains drawn from one sample of a study of metastatic and nonmetastatic thyroid tumors. Via MiXCR, TCRdb re-called the PCR reads. The sample has fewer than 7,000 clones; 29% are singletons. Sequenced: adjacent normal tissue. The receptors shown here come from a female donor with papillary thyroid cancer or a benign thyroid nodule (not recorded which). Some clones in this sample may be carry-over from other donors' samples. The CDR3 runs from the conserved cysteine through the conserved F or W. Each record gives: clone size, D gene, V gene, J gene, CDR3 DNA, CDR3 protein. A D gene is named only where the DNA matches it firmly. Clone sizes are given selectively: once, few, many, or a class where the clone is expanded.

few	TRBD2	TRBV5-1	TRBJ2-3	TGCGCCAGCAGATTGAGTACTAGCGTCACAGATACGCAGTATTTT	CASRLSTSVTDTQYF
medium-sized	-	TRBV3-1	TRBJ2-7	TGTGCCAGCAGCCCACGGAGCGGCGAGCAGTACTTC	CASSPRSGEQYF
medium-sized	-	TRBV24-1	TRBJ2-1	TGTGCCACCAGTGACCCCGGGGGAGGGGGTGAGCAGTTCTTC	CATSDPGGGGEQFF
-	TRBD1	TRBV28	TRBJ1-1	TGTGCCGGTCCCGATCCGACAGGGATTGGGACTGAAGCTTTCTTT	CAGPDPTGIGTEAFF
medium-sized	-	TRBV2	TRBJ2-5	TGTGCCAGCAGGAGCAACACCGGACAGCAAGAGACCCAGTACTTC	CASRSNTGQQETQYF
few	-	TRBV6-2/TRBV6-3	TRBJ2-2	TGTGCCAGACACACCGGGGAGCTGTTTTTT	CARHTGELFF
few	-	TRBV27	TRBJ1-6	TGTGCCAGCACTAAAACCCCGTCCAGCTCCTATAATTCACCCCTCCACTTT	CASTKTPSSSYNSPLHF
-	-	TRBV9	TRBJ2-3	TGTGCCAGCAGCGAGGAGAGTGGGTACACAGATACGCAGTATTTT	CASSEESGYTDTQYF
-	TRBD1	TRBV9	TRBJ2-3	TGTGCCAGCAGTCTCGGGGGACAGGGGTCAGATACGCAGTATTTT	CASSLGGQGSDTQYF
few	TRBD2	TRBV6-2/TRBV6-3	TRBJ2-7	TGTGCCAGCAGTTACTCGACTAGCGGAAGCTCCTACGAGCAGTACTTC	CASSYSTSGSSYEQYF
-	-	TRBV6-4	TRBJ2-7	TGTGCCAGGAGGTGCGAACCACTCTACGAGCAGTACTTC	CARRCEPLYEQYF
few	TRBD1	TRBV24-1	TRBJ1-2	TGTGCCACCAGTGGGCCCGGGACAGGGGTGGGCTATGGCTACACCTTC	CATSGPGTGVGYGYTF
few	-	TRBV6-1	TRBJ2-2	TGTGCCAGCAGTCGTAGGCCAGGGCTCGGGGAGCTGTTTTTT	CASSRRPGLGELFF
medium-sized	TRBD1	TRBV19	TRBJ2-2	TGTGCCAGTAGATTCGGGTCGGGACAGGACACCGGGGAGCTGTTTTTT	CASRFGSGQDTGELFF
few	TRBD1	TRBV6-6	TRBJ2-5	TGTGCCAGCAGTTACTCAGAGACTACCGGGACAGACTGGAAGACCCAGTACTTC	CASSYSETTGTDWKTQYF
-	TRBD2	TRBV5-1	TRBJ2-1	TGCGCCAGCAGCTTGGACCTGGCGGGGGGAAGAGGCGAGCAGTTCTTC	CASSLDLAGGRGEQFF
large	-	TRBV27	TRBJ1-6	TGTGCCAGCAGTTTGGACCGGGGATCACCCCTCCACTTT	CASSLDRGSPLHF
-	TRBD1	TRBV7-8	TRBJ2-2	TGTGCCAGCAGCTTAGACAGGGGGCGCGCGAACACCGGGGAGCTGTTTTTT	CASSLDRGRANTGELFF
-	-	TRBV5-1	TRBJ2-6	TGCGCCAGCAGCCCTGGGGACTTTTTCTCCTCTGGGGCCAACGTCCTGACTTTC	CASSPGDFFSSGANVLTF
large	-	TRBV12-3/TRBV12-4	TRBJ2-2	TGTGCCAGCTCACTAGCGAACACCGGGGAGCTGTTTTTT	CASSLANTGELFF
few	TRBD2	TRBV25-1	TRBJ2-1	TGTGCCAGCAGTGGCCCCCGTCGGACTAGCGGGACTGAGCAGTTCTTC	CASSGPRRTSGTEQFF
few	TRBD1	TRBV6-2/TRBV6-3	TRBJ2-7	TGTGCCAGCAGTTACGCGGTCCGGACAGGGGGCTACGAGCAGTACTTC	CASSYAVRTGGYEQYF